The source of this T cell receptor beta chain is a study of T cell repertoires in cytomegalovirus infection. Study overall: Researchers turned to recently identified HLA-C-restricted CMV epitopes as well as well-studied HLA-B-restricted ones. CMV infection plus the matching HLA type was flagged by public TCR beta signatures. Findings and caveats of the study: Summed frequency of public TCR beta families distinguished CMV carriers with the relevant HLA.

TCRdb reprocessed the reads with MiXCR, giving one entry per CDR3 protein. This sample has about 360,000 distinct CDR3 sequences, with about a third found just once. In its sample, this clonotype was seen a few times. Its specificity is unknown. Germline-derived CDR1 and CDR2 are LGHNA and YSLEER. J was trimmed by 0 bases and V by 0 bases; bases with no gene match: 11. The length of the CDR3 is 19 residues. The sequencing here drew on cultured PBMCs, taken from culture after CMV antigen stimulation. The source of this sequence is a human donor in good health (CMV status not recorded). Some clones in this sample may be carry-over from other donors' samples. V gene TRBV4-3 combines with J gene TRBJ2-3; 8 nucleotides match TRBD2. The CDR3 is CASSQDRGSGTVSTDTQYF. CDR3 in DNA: TGCGCCAGCAGCCAAGATAGGGGTAGCGGGACGGTAAGCACAGATACGCAGTATTTT.